This T cell receptor (beta chain) was sequenced for a study of blood T cell repertoires in COVID-19 (TCRdb year 2020). Concerning the study at large: Samples from collaborators originated in the United States, Italy and Spain and spanned both the acute and convalescent phases of COVID-19. The material from the prospective study consisted of cDNA or gDNA derived from T cells, B-cell-depleted T cells, or PBMCs. Deeply sampled blood TCRbeta repertoires from subjects exposed to, actively infected with, or recovered from COVID-19 were included in the dataset. A freely available public database, intended as a resource for researchers studying the immune response to SARS-CoV-2, is where the repertoires were released. The samples were drawn from two sources: the first 160 participants of the ongoing ImmuneRACE study, and 1,200 or so subjects contributed by 6 global collaborators. The sample metadata nearly always contained a de-identified subject ID, COVID-19 status, age in years and sex. HLA class I and class II types, where available, came from metadata supplied by the sample provider rather than from assay-based typing. General study outcomes and caveats: Clinical and demographic metadata were provided uncurated, with the amount varying by source and participant.

The collaborating institutions used their own protocols to collect whole blood in K2EDTA tubes. For TCRbeta analysis, collaborators shipped samples in one of three forms: frozen whole blood, isolated PBMCs, or DNA extracted from either of those sample types. The immunoSEQ Assay, a bias-controlled multiplex PCR, was used to amplify TCRbeta CDR3 regions from genomic DNA. The source study handled its data this way. The number of nucleated cells in each sample was estimated from the amplification of reference gene primers within the assay. To quantify the absolute abundance of each unique TCRbeta CDR3 rearrangement, sequence reads were collapsed and filtered. For each sample, productive Simpson clonality was calculated as the square root of Simpson's diversity index across productive rearrangements. TCRdb mirrors the immuneACCESS table, restricted to in-frame sequences. Some clones are absent from its copies; in checked studies, under half trace to an unresolved V gene, and the reason for the others is unknown. That table supplies the V and J calls and clone size; D and trimming were determined from the DNA. The sample has around 140,000 clones on record, about 89% of them singletons. 15% to 20% of the sample goes to the ten largest clones.

Note on this clone: The target of this receptor is not known. The sample holds no much larger clone one base away, and base qualities are not on file.

This clonotype was sampled from a man between 45 and 60 years old with active or convalescent COVID-19. Sequencing input: peripheral blood.

The CDR3 reads CASRKSTGDGYTF. The nucleotide sequence reads TGTGCCAGCAGGAAATCAACAGGGGATGGCTACACCTTC. The chain links TRBV27 with TRBJ1-2; 7 bases in the junction line up with TRBD1. The CDR3 has 13 amino acids, counting the end cysteine and phenylalanine. Solely the CDR3 DNA is kept, with 39 bases framed from the first base. CDR1 and CDR2 were assigned from the germline V gene (reference sequence) as MNHEY and SMNVEV. V trim: 6 bases; J trim: 6 bases; unmatched bases: 7.